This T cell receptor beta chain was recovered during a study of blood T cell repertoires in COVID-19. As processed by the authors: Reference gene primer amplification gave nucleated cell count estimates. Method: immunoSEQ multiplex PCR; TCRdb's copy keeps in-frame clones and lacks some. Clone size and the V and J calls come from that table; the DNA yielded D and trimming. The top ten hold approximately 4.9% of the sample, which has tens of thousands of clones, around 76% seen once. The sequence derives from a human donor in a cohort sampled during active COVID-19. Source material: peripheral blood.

CDR3 protein: CAAPLKGAERASGGAHEQYF. The CDR3 DNA reads TGTGCCGCACCTTTGAAAGGAGCCGAGAGGGCTAGCGGGGGGGCCCACGAGCAGTACTTC. V gene TRBV3-1 (or the pseudogene TRBV3-2) combines with J gene TRBJ2-7; 12 bases map to TRBD2. Germline V gene sequence: CDR1 LGHDT, CDR2 YNNKEL (reference sequence). J gave up 5 bases and V 11 bases, and 28 bases lay outside the gene matches. CDR3 length: 20 residues.